This T cell receptor beta chain was sequenced for a study of human T cells and chemical hapten exposure. Study as a whole: Patients were given diphenylcyclopropenone on the scalp weekly across the roughly 25-week study. Cases of alopecia areata, totalis or universalis occurred in a predominantly female patient group. Slight volume differences across pooled libraries mainly accounted for varying per-sample TCR yields.

The time point here: pre-sensitization, week 0. Regarding treatment: therapeutic diphenylcyclopropenone sensitization with weekly scalp DPC. This clonotype was counted many times. V was clipped by 6 bases and J by 0 bases, with 12 bases between them. This CDR3 contains 15 residues. Germline CDR1 reads MNHNS; CDR2 reads SASEGT. TCRdb reanalysed the RACE reads using MiXCR and keeps one entry per CDR3 protein. The sample contains fewer than 300,000 distinct CDR3 sequences, roughly 7.7% of which appear only once. The receptor's source is a man younger than 35 with alopecia areata. Some clones in this sample may be carry-over from other donors' samples. The rearrangement uses TRBV6-1 and TRBJ1-3; D gene uncertain. The sequencing here drew on whole blood, taken in connection with sensitization to the hapten diphenylcyclopropenone (DPC). CDR3 sequence (DNA): TGTGCCAGCAGCGCACAGCTCGCCTCTGGAAACACCATATATTTT. Protein sequence: CASSAQLASGNTIYF.